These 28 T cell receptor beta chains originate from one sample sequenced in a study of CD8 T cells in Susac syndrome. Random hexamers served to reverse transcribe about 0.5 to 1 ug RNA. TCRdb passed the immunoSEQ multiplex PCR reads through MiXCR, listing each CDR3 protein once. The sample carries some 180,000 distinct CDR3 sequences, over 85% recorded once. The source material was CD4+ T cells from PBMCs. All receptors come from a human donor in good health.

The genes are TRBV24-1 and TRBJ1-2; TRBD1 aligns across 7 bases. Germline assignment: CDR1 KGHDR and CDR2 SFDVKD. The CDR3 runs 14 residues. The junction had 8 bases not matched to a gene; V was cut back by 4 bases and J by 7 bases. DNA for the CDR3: TGTGCCACCAGTGACGTGGACAGGATTGGTGGCTACACCTTC. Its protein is CATSDVDRIGGYTF.

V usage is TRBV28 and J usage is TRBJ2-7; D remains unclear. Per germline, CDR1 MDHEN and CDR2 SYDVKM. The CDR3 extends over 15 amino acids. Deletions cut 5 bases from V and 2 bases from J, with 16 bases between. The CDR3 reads CASSTTLTVTYEQYF. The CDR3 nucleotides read TGTGCCAGCAGTACTACCTTGACGGTAACCTACGAGCAGTACTTC.

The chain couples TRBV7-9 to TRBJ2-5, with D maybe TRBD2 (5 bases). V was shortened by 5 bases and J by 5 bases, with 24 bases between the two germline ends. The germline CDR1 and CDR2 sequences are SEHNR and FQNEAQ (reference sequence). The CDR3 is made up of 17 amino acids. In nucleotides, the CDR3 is TGTGCCAGCAGCCCTCAATGGGGTAGACCTGAGCGGGAGACCCAGTACTTC. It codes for CASSPQWGRPERETQYF.

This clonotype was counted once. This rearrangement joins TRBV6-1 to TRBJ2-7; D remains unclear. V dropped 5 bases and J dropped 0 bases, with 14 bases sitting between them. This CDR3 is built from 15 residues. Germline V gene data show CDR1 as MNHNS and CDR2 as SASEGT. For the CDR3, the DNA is TGTGCCAGCAGTAAATACAGCGCTAACTCCTACGAGCAGTACTTC. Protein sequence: CASSKYSANSYEQYF.

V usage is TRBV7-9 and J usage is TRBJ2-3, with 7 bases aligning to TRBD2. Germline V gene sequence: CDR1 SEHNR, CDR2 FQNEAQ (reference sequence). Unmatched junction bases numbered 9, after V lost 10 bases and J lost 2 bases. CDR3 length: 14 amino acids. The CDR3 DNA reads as TGTGCCACCTCGCTCGGACTAGACACAGATACGCAGTATTTT. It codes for CATSLGLDTDTQYF.

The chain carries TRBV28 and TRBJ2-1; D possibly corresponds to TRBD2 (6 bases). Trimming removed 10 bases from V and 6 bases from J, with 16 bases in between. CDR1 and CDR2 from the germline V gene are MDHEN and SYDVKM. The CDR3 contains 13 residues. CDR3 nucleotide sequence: TGTGCCACCCGATACTCGGGAGCCAATGAGCAGTTCTTC. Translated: CATRYSGANEQFF.

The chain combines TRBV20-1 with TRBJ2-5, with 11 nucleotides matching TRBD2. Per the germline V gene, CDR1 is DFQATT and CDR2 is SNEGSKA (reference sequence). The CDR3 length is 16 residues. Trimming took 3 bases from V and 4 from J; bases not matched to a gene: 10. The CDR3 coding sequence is TGCAGTGCTAGTATCCTAGCGGGAGGTCCGGTAGAGACCCAGTACTTC. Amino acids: CSASILAGGPVETQYF.

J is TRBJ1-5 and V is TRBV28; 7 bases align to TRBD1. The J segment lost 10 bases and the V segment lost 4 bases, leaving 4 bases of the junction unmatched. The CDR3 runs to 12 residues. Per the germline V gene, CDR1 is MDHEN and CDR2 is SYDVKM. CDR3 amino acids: CASSSDRVPQHF. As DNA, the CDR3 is TGTGCCAGCAGTTCAGACAGGGTACCCCAGCATTTT. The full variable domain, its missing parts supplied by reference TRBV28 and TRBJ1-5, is DVKVTQSSRYLVKRTGEKVFLECVQDMDHENMFWYRQDPGLGLRLIYFSYDVKMKEKGDIPEGYSVSREKKERFSLILESASTNQTSMYLCASSSDRVPQHFGDGTRLSIL.

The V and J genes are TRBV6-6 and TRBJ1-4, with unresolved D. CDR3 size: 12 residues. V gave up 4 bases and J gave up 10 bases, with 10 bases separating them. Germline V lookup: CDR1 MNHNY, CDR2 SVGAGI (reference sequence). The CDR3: CASSSVEGKLFF. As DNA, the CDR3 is TGTGCCAGCAGTTCAGTAGAGGGAAAACTGTTTTTT.

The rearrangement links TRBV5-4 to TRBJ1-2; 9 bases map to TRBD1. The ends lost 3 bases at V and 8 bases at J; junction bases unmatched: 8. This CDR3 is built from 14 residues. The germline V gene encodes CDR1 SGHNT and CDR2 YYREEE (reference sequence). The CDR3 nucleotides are TGTGCCAGCAGCTCGGGACAGGGTCGATGGGGCTACACCTTC. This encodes CASSSGQGRWGYTF.

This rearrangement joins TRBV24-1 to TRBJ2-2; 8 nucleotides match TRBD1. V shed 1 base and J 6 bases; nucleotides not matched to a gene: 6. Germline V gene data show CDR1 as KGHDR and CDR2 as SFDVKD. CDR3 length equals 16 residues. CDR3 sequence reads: CATSDFGQGMAGELFF. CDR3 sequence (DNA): TGTGCCACCAGTGATTTTGGACAGGGAATGGCCGGGGAGCTGTTTTTT.

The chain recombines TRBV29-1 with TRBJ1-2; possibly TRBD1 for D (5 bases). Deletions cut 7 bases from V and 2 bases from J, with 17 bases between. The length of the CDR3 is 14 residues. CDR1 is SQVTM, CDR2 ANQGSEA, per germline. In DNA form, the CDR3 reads TGCAGCGGCTCCCTGGGGGGGGACAACTATGGCTACACCTTC. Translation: CSGSLGGDNYGYTF.

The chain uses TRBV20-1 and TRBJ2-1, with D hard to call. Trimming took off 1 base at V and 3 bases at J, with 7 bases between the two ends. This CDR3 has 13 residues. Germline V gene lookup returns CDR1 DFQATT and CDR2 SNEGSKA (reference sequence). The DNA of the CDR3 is TGCAGTGCTAGAGTAGACTTCTACAATGAGCAGTTCTTC. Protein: CSARVDFYNEQFF.

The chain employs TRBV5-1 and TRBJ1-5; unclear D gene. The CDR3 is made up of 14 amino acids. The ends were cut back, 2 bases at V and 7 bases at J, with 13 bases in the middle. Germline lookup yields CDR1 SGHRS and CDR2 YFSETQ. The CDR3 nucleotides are TGCGCCAGCAGCTTAAAGGGTAACGAGCAGCCCCAGCATTTT. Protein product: CASSLKGNEQPQHF. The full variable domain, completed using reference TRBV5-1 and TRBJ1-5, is KAGVTQTPRYLIKTRGQQVTLSCSPISGHRSVSWYQQTPGQGLQFLFEYFSETQRNKGNFPGRFSGRQFSNSRSEMNVSTLELGDSALYLCASSLKGNEQPQHFGDGTRLSIL.

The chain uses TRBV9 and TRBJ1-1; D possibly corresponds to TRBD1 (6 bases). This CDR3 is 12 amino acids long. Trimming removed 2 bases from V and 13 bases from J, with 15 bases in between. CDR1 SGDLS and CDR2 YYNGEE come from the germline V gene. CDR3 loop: CASSVGEGGGFF. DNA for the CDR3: TGTGCCAGCAGCGTGGGTGAGGGAGGGGGTTTCTTT.

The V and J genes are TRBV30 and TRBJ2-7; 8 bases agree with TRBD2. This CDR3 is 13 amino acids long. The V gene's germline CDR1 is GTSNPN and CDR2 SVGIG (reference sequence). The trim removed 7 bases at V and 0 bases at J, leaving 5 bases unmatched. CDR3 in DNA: TGTGCCTATACAAGCGGGAGCTCCTACGAGCAGTACTTC. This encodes CAYTSGSSYEQYF.

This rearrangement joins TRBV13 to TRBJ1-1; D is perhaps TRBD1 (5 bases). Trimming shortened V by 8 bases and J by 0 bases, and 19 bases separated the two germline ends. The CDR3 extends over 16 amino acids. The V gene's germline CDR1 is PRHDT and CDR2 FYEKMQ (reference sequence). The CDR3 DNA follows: TGTGCCAGCGCAAATGGGGGACTATTCATGAACACTGAAGCTTTCTTT. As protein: CASANGGLFMNTEAFF.

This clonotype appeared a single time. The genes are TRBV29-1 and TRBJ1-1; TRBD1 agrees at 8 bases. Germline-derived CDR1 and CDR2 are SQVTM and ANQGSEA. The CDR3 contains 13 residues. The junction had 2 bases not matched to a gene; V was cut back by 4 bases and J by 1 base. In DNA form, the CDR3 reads TGCAGCGTTGTTGGGACAGGGAACACTGAAGCTTTCTTT. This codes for CSVVGTGNTEAFF. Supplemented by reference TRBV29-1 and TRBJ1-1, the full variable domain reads SAVISQKPSRDICQRGTSLTIQCQVDSQVTMMFWYRQQPGQSLTLIATANQGSEATYESGFVIDKFPISRPNLTFSTLTVSNMSPEDSSIYLCSVVGTGNTEAFFGQGTRLTVV.

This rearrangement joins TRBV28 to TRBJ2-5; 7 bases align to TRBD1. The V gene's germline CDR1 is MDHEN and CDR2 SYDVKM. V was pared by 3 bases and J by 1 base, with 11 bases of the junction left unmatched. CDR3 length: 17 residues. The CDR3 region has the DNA TGTGCCAGCAGTTTGGACCCCCCGACAGGGTCCCAAGAGACCCAGTACTTC. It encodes CASSLDPPTGSQETQYF.

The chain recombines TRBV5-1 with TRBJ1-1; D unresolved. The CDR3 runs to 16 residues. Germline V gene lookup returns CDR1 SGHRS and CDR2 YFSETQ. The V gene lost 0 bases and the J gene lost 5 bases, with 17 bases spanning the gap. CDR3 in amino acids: CASSLGGSRSGTEAFF. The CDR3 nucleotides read TGCGCCAGCAGCTTGGGCGGTAGCAGGTCGGGGACTGAAGCTTTCTTT.

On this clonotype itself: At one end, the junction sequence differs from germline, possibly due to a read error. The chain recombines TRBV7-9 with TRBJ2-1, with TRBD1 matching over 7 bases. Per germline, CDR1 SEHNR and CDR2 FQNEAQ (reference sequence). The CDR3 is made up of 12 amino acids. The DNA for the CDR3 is TGTGCCAGAGGGGGCTCCCACAATGAGCAGTTCTTC. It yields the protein CARGGSHNEQFF.

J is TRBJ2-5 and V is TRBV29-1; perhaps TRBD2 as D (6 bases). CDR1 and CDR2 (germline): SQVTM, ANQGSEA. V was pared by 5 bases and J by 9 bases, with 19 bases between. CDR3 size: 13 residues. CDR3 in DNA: TGCAGCGTTACACACGGGGGTGCTTCGTCCCAGTACTTC. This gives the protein CSVTHGGASSQYF.

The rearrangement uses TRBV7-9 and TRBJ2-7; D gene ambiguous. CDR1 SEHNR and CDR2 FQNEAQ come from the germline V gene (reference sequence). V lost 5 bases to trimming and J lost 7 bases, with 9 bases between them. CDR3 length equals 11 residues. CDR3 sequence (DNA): TGTGCCAGCAGCATAACTCGAGAGCAGTACTTC. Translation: CASSITREQYF.

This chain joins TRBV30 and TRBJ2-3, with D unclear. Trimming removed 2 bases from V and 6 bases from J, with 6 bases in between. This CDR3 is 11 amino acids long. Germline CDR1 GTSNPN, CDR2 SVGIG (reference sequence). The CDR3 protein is CAWSPADTQYF. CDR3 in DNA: TGTGCCTGGAGTCCAGCGGATACGCAGTATTTT. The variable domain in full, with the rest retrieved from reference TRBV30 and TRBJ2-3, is SQTIHQWPATLVQPVGSPLSLECTVEGTSNPNLYWYRQAAGRGLQLLFYSVGIGQISSEVPQNLSASRPQDRQFILSSKKLLLSDSGFYLCAWSPADTQYFGPGTRLTVL.

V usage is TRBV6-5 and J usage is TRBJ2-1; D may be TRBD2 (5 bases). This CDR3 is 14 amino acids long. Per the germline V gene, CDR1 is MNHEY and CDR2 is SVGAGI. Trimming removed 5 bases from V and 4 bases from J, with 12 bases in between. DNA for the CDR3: TGTGCCAGCAGTCAGGACTTTTTTTACAATGAGCAGTTCTTC. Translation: CASSQDFFYNEQFF.

DNA of the CDR3: TGTGCCAGCAGCGGGACGGAATCCTACGAGCAGTACTTC. This encodes CASSGTESYEQYF. The chain uses TRBV6-5 and TRBJ2-7; D might be TRBD1 or TRBD2, each matching 5 bases. This CDR3 comprises 13 residues. The germline V and J ends were trimmed by 6 bases and 1 base, with 10 bases remaining between them. Germline loops: CDR1 MNHEY, CDR2 SVGAGI.

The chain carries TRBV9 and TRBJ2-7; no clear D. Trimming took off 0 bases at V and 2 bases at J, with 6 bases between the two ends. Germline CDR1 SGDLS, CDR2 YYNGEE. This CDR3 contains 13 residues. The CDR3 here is CASSVGPTYEQYF. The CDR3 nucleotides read TGTGCCAGCAGCGTAGGACCGACCTACGAGCAGTACTTC.

The CDR3 sequence: CASTLSQGTSGNEQFF. CDR3 coding DNA: TGTGCCAGCACCCTCTCCCAAGGGACTAGCGGCAATGAGCAGTTCTTC. The rearrangement joins TRBV6-6 to TRBJ2-1; 11 bases map to TRBD2. Looked up from germline, CDR1 is MNHNY and CDR2 is SVGAGI (reference sequence). The CDR3 is 16 amino acids. Trimming at V came to 7 bases and at J to 6 bases, leaving 11 bases not matched to a gene.